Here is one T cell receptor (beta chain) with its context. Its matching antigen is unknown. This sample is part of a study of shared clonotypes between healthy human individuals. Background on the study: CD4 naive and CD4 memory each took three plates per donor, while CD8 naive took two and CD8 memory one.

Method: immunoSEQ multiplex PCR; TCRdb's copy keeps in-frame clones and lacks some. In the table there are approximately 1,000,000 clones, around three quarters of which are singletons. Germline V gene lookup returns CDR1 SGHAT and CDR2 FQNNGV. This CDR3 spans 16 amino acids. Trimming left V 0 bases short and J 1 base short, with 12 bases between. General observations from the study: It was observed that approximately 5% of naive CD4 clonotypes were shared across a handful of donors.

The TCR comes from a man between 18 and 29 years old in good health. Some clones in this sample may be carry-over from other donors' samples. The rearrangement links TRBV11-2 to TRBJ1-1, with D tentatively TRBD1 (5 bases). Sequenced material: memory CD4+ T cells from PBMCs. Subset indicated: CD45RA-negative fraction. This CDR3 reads CASSLDYPGQNTEAFF. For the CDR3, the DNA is TGTGCCAGCAGCTTAGATTACCCAGGACAGAACACTGAAGCTTTCTTT. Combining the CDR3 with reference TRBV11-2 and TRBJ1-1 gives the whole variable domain EAGVAQSPRYKIIEKRQSVAFWCNPISGHATLYWYQQILGQGPKLLIQFQNNGVVDDSQLPKDRFSAERLKGVDSTLKIQPAKLEDSAVYLCASSLDYPGQNTEAFFGQGTRLTVV.